This T cell receptor beta chain was sequenced during a study of T cells in Graves' hyperthyroidism and ophthalmopathy. Across the study: Once the initial diagnosis was made, peripheral blood was obtained before any treatment. General study results and limits: A model of 13 V-J features distinguished ophthalmopathy from stable hyperthyroidism. The blood repertoire included most of the expanded thyroid clonotypes above 0.001.

Authors of the study amplified TCR beta CDR3 regions from RNA transcripts. Carried out on the TCR CDR3, a first-round RT-PCR used the HTBI primer set. One entry per CDR3 protein, called by TCRdb with MiXCR from the multiplex PCR reads. The profile shows about half a million distinct CDR3 sequences, around 20% of them singletons. This clonotype was recorded many times. What it binds is not known. Reasons for excluding patients were uncontrolled infection, other autoimmune disease, pregnancy or lactation. V was trimmed by 4 bases and J by 0 bases, leaving 14 bases between them. The CDR3 extends over 16 amino acids. The germline V gene has CDR1 MDHEN and CDR2 SYDVKM.

The clonotype was recovered from a man aged 40-49 years with Graves' ophthalmopathy. Material for sequencing was blood. The gene calls are TRBV28 and TRBJ2-3; unclear D gene. This chain's CDR3 is CASSSQAASSTDTQYF. CDR3 DNA: TGTGCCAGCAGTTCCCAGGCTGCTTCTAGCACAGATACGCAGTATTTT.